The source of this T cell receptor (beta chain) is a study of T cells after yellow fever vaccination. General study findings and limits: High-abundance clonotypes from the bulk population could contaminate FACS-sorted repertoires.

In this sample, this clonotype turned up a few times. Its antigen is not identified. The CDR3 runs 13 residues. V lost 0 bases to trimming and J lost 9 bases, with 13 bases between them. The germline V gene encodes CDR1 GTSNPN and CDR2 SVGIG (reference sequence). The 5'RACE template-switching step produced TCR cDNA and added a universal primer site and UMIs. One entry per CDR3 protein results from TCRdb running MiXCR on the 5' RACE reads. Of 500,000 to 650,000 distinct CDR3 sequences listed, approximately 13% are singletons. The V and J genes are TRBV30 and TRBJ2-3; D remains unclear. This specimen consisted of PBMCs, obtained on the day of the yellow fever booster vaccination. The clonotype comes from a young man who received the YFV17D yellow fever vaccine. The CDR3 DNA sequence: TGTGCCTGGAGTGTAGCCTCACTGGGCACGCAGTATTTT. Protein sequence: CAWSVASLGTQYF.